This paragraph covers one TCR beta chain sequence. Its specificity is not known. These data originate in a study of long-term antiretroviral therapy in people with HIV. Across the whole study: The 2015 immediate-ART recommendation came about a decade after the earliest samples.

Researchers ran immunoSEQ v3.0 at survey level. Per-sample targets for sequencing were roughly 35,000-50,000 T-cell genomes. Some clones are missing from TCRdb's copy, which holds only in-frame ones; the method was immunoSEQ multiplex PCR. This sample has roughly 28,000 clones, with over 90% found just once. Each sample contained roughly 0.95-11 million cryopreserved PBMC, thawed before DNA extraction. CDR1 is KGHSH, CDR2 LQKENI, per germline. V was clipped by 3 bases and J by 0 bases, with 14 bases between them. The CDR3 is 16 residues long. General study results and limits: Specimen acquisition occurred between the mid-2000s and the late 2010s, potentially under older ART regimens.

The sequencing used unsorted PBMCs, collected 6.2 years after starting antiretroviral therapy. V is TRBV18 and J is TRBJ1-1, with a possible D match to TRBD1 (6 bases). The clonotype was recovered from a man aged 35 to 55 with HIV. The DNA for the CDR3 is TGTGCCAGCTCACCCCGCCAAACAGGGATGAACACTGAAGCTTTCTTT. The encoded protein is CASSPRQTGMNTEAFF.